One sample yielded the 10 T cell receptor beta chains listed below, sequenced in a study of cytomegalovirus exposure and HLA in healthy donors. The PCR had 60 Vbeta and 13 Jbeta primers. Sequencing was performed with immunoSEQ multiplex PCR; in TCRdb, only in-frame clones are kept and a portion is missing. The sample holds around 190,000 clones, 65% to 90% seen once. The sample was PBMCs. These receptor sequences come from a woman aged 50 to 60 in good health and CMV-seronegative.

The chain's CDR3 is CASSLAGRSYNEQFF. CDR3 bases: TGTGCCAGCAGTTTAGCGGGACGGTCCTACAATGAGCAGTTCTTC. J is TRBJ2-1 and V is TRBV27; possible D gene TRBD2, 6 bases. Germline CDR1 and CDR2: MNHEY and SMNVEV (reference sequence). There are 15 residues in the CDR3. The V and J ends lost 2 bases and 1 base respectively, with 9 bases between them.

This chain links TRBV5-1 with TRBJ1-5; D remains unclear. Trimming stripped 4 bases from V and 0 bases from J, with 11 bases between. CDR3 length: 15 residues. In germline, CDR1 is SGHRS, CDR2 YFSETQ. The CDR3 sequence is CASSLRGDSNQPQHF. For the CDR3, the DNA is TGCGCCAGCAGCCTTCGGGGAGATAGCAATCAGCCCCAGCATTTT.

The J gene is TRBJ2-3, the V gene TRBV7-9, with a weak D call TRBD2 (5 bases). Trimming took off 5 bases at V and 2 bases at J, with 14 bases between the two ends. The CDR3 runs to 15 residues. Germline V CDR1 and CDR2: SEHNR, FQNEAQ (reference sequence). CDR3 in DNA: TGTGCCAGCAGCGTTCGGCGGGCCTCCACAGATACGCAGTATTTT. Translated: CASSVRRASTDTQYF.

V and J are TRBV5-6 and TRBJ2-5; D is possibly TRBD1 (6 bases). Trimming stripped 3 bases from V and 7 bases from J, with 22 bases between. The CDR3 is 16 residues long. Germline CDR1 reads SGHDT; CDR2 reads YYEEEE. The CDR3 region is CASSSTTEQGVGTQYF. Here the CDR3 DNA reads TGTGCCAGCAGCTCGACTACTGAACAGGGTGTTGGGACCCAGTACTTC.

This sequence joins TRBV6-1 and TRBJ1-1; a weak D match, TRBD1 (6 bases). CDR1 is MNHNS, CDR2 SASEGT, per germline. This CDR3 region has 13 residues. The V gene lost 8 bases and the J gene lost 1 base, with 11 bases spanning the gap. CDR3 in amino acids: CASRSTGNTEAFF. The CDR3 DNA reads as TGTGCCAGCCGTTCGACAGGGAACACTGAAGCTTTCTTT.

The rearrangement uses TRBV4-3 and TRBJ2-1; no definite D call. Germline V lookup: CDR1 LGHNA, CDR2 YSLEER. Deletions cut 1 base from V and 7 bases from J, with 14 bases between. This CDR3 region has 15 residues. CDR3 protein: CASSQADVGSNEQFF. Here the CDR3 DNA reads TGCGCCAGCAGCCAAGCTGATGTCGGGTCTAATGAGCAGTTCTTC.

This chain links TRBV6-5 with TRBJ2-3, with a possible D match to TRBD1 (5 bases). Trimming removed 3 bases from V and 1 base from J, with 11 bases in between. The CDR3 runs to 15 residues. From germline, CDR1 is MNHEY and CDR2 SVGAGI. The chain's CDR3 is CASSYDRGRTDTQYF. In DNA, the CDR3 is TGTGCCAGCAGTTATGACAGAGGCCGCACAGATACGCAGTATTTT.

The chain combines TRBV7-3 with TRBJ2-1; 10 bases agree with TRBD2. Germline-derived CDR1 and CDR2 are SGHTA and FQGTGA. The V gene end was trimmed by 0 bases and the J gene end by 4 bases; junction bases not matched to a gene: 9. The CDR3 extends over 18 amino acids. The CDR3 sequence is CASSLTFDASGRYNEQFF. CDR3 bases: TGTGCCAGCAGCTTAACGTTTGATGCTAGCGGGAGATACAATGAGCAGTTCTTC.

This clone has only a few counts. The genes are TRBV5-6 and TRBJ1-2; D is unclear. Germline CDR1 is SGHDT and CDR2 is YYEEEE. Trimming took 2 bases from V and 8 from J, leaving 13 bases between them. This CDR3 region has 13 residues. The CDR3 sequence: CASSFTSAGGYTF. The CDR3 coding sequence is TGTGCCAGCAGCTTTACATCGGCCGGGGGCTACACCTTC.

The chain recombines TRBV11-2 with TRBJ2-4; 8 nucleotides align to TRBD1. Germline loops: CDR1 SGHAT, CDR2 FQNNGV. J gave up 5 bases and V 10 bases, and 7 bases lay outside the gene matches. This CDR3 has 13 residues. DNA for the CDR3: TGTGCCACTGGGCAGGGGGCCGAAAACATTCAGTACTTC. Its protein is CATGQGAENIQYF.